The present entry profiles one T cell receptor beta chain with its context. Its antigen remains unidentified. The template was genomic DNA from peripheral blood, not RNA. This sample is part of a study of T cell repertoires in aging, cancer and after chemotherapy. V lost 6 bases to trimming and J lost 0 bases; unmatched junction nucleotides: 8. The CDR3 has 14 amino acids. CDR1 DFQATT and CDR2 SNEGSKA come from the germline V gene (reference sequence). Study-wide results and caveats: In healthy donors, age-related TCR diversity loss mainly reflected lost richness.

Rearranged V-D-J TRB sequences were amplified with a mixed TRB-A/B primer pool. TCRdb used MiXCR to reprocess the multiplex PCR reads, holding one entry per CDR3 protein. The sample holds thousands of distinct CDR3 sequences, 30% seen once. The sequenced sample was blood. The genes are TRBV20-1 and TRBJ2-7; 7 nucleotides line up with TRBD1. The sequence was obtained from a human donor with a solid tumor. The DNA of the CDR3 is TGCAGTGCCCCACAGGGGCCGAGCTCCTACGAGCAGTACTTC. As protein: CSAPQGPSSYEQYF.